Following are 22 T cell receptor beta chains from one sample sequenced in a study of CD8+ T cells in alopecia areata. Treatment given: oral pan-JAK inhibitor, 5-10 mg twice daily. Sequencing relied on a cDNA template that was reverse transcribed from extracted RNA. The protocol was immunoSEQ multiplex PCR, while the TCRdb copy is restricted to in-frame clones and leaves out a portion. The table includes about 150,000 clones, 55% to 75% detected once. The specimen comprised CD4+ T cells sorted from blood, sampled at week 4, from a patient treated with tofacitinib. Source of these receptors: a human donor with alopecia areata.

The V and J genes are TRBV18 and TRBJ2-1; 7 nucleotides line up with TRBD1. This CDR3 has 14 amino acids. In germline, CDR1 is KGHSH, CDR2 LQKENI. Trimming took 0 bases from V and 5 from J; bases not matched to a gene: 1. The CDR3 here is CASSPPTGDNEQFF. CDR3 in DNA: TGTGCCAGCTCACCACCTACAGGGGACAATGAGCAGTTCTTC. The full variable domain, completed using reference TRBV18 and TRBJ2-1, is NAGVMQNPRHLVRRRGQEARLRCSPMKGHSHVYWYRQLPEEGLKFMVYLQKENIIDESGMPKERFSAEFPKEGPSILRIQQVVRGDSAAYFCASSPPTGDNEQFFGPGTRLTVL.

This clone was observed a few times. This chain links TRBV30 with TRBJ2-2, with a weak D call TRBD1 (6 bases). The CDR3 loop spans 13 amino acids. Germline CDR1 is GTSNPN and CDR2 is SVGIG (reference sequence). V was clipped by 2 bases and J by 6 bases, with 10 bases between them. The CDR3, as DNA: TGTGCCTGGAGTACTACAGGGCCCGGGGAGCTGTTTTTT. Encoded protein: CAWSTTGPGELFF.

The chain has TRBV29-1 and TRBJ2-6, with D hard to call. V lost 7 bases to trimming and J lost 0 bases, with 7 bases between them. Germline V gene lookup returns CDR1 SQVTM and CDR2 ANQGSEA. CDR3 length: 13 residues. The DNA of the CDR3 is TGCAGCGCCAGAGACTCTGGGGCCAACGTCCTGACTTTC. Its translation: CSARDSGANVLTF.

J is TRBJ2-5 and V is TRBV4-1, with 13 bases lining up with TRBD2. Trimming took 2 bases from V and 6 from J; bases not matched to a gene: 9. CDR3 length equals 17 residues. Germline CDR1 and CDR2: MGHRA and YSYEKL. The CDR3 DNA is TGCGCCAGCAGCCAAATACTAGCGGGGGGGCCGGTTAAGACCCAGTACTTC. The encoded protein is CASSQILAGGPVKTQYF.

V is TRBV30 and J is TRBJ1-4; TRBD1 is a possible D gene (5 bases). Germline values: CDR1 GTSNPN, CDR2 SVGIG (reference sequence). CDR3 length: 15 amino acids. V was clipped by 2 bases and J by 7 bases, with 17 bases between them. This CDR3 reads CAWSISTGLGEKLFF. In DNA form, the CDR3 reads TGTGCCTGGAGTATATCCACAGGATTGGGTGAAAAACTGTTTTTT.

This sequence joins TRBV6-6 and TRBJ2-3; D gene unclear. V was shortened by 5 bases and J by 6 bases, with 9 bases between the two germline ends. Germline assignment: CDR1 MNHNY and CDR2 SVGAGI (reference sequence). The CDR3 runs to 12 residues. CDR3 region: CASSPRADTQYF. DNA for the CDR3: TGTGCCAGCAGTCCCCGAGCGGATACGCAGTATTTT.

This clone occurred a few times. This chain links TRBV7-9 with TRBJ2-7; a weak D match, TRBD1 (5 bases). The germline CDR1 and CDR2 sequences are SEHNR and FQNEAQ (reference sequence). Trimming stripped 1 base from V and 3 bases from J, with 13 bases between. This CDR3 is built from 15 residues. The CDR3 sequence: CASSLGQLIDYEQYF. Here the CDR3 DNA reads TGTGCCAGCAGCTTAGGACAGCTGATTGACTACGAGCAGTACTTC.

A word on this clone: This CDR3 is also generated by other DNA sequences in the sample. The DNA of the CDR3 is TGCAGCGTTCGGGGACAGCTGAACACTGAAGCTTTCTTT. This encodes CSVRGQLNTEAFF. This chain uses TRBV29-1 with TRBJ1-1; the match to TRBD1 covers 7 bases. The germline V gene has CDR1 SQVTM and CDR2 ANQGSEA. The CDR3 contains 13 residues. The J segment lost 0 bases and the V segment lost 5 bases, leaving 3 bases of the junction unmatched.

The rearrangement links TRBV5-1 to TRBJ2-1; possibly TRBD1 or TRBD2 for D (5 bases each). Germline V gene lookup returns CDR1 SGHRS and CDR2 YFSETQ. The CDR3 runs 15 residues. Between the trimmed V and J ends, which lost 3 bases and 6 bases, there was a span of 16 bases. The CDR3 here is CASSSGTGPFNEQFF. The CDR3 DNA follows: TGCGCCAGCAGCTCGGGGACGGGACCCTTCAATGAGCAGTTCTTC.

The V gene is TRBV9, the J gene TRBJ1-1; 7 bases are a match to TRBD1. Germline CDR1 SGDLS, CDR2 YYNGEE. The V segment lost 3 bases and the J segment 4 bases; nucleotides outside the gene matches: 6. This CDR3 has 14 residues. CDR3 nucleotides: TGTGCCAGCAGCGATCAGACAGGGTCCACTGAAGCTTTCTTT. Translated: CASSDQTGSTEAFF.

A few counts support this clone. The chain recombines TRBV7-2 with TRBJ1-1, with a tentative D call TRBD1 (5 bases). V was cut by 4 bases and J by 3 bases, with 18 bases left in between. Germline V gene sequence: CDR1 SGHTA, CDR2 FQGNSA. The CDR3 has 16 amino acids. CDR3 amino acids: CASSSTRGLGHTEAFF. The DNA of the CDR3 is TGTGCCAGCAGCTCGACAAGGGGTCTCGGTCACACTGAAGCTTTCTTT.

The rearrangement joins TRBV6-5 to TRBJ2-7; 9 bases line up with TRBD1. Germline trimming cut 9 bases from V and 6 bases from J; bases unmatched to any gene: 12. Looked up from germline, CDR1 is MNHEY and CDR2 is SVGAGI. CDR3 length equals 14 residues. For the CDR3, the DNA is TGTGCCAGGATGCTAGCCGGGACAGGGACCGAGCAGTACTTC. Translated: CARMLAGTGTEQYF.

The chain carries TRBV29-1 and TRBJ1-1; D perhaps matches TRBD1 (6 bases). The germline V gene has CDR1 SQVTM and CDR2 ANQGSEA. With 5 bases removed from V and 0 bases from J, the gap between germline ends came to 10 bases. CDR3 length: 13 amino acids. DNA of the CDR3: TGCAGCGTTACACAGGGAATGAACACTGAAGCTTTCTTT. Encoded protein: CSVTQGMNTEAFF.

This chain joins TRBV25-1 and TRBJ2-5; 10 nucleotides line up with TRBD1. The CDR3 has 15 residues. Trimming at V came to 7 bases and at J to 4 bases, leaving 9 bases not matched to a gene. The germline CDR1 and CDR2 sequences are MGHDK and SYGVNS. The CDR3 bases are TGTGCCAGCACCACGACAGGGGGCTCGGGAGAGACCCAGTACTTC. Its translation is CASTTTGGSGETQYF.

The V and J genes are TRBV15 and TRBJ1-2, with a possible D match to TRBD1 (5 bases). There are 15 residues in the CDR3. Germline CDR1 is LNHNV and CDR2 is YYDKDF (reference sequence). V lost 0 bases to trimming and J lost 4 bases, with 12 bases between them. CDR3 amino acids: CATSRDFPGSYGYTF. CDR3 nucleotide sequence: TGTGCCACCAGCAGAGATTTCCCAGGGAGCTATGGCTACACCTTC.

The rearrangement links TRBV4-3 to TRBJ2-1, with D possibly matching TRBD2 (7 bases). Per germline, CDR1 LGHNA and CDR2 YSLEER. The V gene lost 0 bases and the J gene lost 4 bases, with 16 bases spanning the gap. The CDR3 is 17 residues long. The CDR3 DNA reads TGCGCCAGCAGCCAAGACTGGGGGCGGGGGAGTTACAATGAGCAGTTCTTC. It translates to CASSQDWGRGSYNEQFF.

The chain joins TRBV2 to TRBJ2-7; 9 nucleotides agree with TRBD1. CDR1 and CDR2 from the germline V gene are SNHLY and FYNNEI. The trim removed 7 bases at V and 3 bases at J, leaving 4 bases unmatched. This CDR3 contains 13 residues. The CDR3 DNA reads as TGTGCCAGCACAGGGACAGGGCTCTACGAGCAGTACTTC. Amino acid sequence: CASTGTGLYEQYF.

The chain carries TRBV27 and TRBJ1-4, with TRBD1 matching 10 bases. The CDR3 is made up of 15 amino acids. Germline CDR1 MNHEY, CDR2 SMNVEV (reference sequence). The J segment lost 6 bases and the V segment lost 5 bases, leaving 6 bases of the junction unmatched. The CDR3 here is CASSRTGTGDEKLFF. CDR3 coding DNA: TGTGCCAGCAGTCGTACCGGGACAGGGGATGAAAAACTGTTTTTT.

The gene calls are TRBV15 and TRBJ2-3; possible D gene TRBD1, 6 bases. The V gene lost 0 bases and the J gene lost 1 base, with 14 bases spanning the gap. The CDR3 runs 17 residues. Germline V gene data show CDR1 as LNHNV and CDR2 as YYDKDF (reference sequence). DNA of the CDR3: TGTGCCACCAGCAGAGAGGGCAGGGGAAGGGGCACAGATACGCAGTATTTT. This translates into CATSREGRGRGTDTQYF.

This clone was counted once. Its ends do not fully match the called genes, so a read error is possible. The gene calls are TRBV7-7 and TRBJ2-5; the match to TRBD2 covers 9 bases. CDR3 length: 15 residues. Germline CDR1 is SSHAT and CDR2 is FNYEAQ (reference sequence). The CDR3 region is CASSFAGGPGETQYF. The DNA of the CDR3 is TGTGCTAGCAGCTTCGCGGGGGGGCCGGGAGAGACCCAGTACTTC.

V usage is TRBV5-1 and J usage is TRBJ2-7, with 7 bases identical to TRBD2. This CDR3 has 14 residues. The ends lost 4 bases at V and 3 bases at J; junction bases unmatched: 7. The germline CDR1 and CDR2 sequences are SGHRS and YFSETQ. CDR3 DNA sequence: TGCGCCAGCAGCCCGGGGGGTGAGGGCTACGAGCAGTACTTC. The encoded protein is CASSPGGEGYEQYF.

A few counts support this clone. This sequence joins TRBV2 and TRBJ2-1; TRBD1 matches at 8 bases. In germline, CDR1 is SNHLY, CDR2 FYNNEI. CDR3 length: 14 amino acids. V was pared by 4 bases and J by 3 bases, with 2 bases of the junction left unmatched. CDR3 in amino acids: CASSAGTGYNEQFF. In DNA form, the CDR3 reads TGTGCCAGCAGTGCAGGGACAGGCTACAATGAGCAGTTCTTC.